The clone carrying this T cell receptor (beta chain) has only one observation. Its specificity is unknown. 60 Vbeta and 13 Jbeta primers were used in PCR. Profiling relied on immunoSEQ multiplex PCR, and the TCRdb table lists in-frame clones only, not all of them. The profile shows approximately 82,000 clones, approximately 60% of them singletons. This entry comes from a study of cytomegalovirus exposure and HLA in healthy donors. Overall study findings and caveats: Previously analyzed data showed that most TCR beta V segments were productive at a frequency of about 90% or about 30%. Across all donors, roughly uniform sequencing depth was an assumption of the presence/absence analyses.

V dropped 7 bases and J dropped 4 bases, with 13 bases sitting between them. The CDR3 covers 13 residues. Germline CDR1 SEHNR, CDR2 FQNEAQ (reference sequence). This sequence joins TRBV7-9 and TRBJ2-5; possibly TRBD1 for D (6 bases). The TCR was taken from a woman aged 25 to 39 in good health and CMV-seropositive. The material sequenced was PBMCs. The CDR3 loop reads CASTKDSRETQYF. For the CDR3, the DNA is TGTGCCAGCACCAAGGACAGTAGAGAGACCCAGTACTTC.